The rows below give T cell receptor beta chains drawn from one sample of a study of blood T cell repertoires in COVID-19. Method: immunoSEQ multiplex PCR; TCRdb's copy keeps in-frame clones and lacks some. The sample lists 190,000 or so clones; roughly 80% were seen once. The sequencing sample was made of peripheral blood. Receptors were obtained from a middle-aged man who had recovered from COVID-19. CDR3s include the opening cysteine and the closing phenylalanine or tryptophan. Each record gives: D gene, V gene, clone size, J gene, CDR3 protein, CDR3 DNA. The D gene is left open where the match is weak. Some rows have no size entry. The others give once, few or many, or a class for an expanded clone.

D: .
V: TRBV2
size: .
J: TRBJ2-5
CDR3: CASRRGPGFETQYF
DNA: TGTGCCAGCAGGCGAGGCCCAGGGTTCGAGACCCAGTACTTC

D: TRBD1
V: TRBV11-1
size: .
J: TRBJ2-1
CDR3: CASSLPGQGEDEQFF
DNA: TGTGCCAGCAGCCTGCCGGGACAGGGAGAGGATGAGCAGTTCTTC

D: TRBD1
V: TRBV6-2/TRBV6-3
size: .
J: TRBJ1-2
CDR3: CASSYQGQGAYYGYTF
DNA: TGTGCCAGCAGTTACCAAGGACAGGGGGCATACTATGGCTACACCTTC

D: .
V: TRBV24-1
size: .
J: TRBJ1-2
CDR3: CATSDPGQNYGYTF
DNA: TGTGCCACCAGTGATCCAGGACAGAACTATGGCTACACCTTC

D: TRBD1
V: TRBV29-1
size: .
J: TRBJ2-5
CDR3: CSVDGTGFKTQYF
DNA: TGCAGCGTCGACGGGACAGGGTTTAAGACCCAGTACTTC

D: .
V: TRBV2
size: .
J: TRBJ1-2
CDR3: CASSEEDYGYTF
DNA: TGTGCCAGCAGTGAGGAGGACTATGGCTACACCTTC

D: .
V: TRBV5-1
size: .
J: TRBJ2-3
CDR3: CASSSPGAGTFTDTQYF
DNA: TGCGCCAGCAGCTCACCCGGGGCGGGGACCTTCACAGATACGCAGTATTTT

D: .
V: TRBV5-4
size: .
J: TRBJ2-1
CDR3: CASSFPHPGSYNEQFF
DNA: TGTGCCAGCAGCTTTCCCCACCCGGGGTCCTACAATGAGCAGTTCTTC

D: TRBD1
V: TRBV3-1/TRBV3-2
size: .
J: TRBJ1-2
CDR3: CASRPGTANYGYTF
DNA: TGTGCCAGCAGGCCCGGGACAGCTAACTATGGCTACACCTTC

D: TRBD2
V: TRBV7-2
size: .
J: TRBJ2-5
CDR3: CASSLEAGDKTQYF
DNA: TGTGCCAGCAGCTTAGAGGCGGGAGACAAGACCCAGTACTTC

D: .
V: TRBV11-2
size: .
J: TRBJ1-2
CDR3: CASSRTQVDYGYTF
DNA: TGTGCCAGCAGCCGTACCCAGGTGGACTATGGCTACACCTTC

D: .
V: TRBV11-2
size: .
J: TRBJ2-2
CDR3: CASSLGAGLTLGTGELFF
DNA: TGTGCCAGCAGCTTAGGCGCGGGACTCACGTTGGGGACCGGGGAGCTGTTTTTT

D: .
V: TRBV7-9
size: .
J: TRBJ1-4
CDR3: CASSLDRDFNEKLFF
DNA: TGTGCCAGCAGCTTAGACAGGGATTTCAATGAAAAACTGTTTTTT

D: .
V: TRBV2
size: .
J: TRBJ2-1
CDR3: CASSSYTGSVGQFF
DNA: TGTGCCAGCAGTTCCTATACAGGGAGCGTGGGACAGTTCTTC

D: .
V: TRBV7-2
size: few
J: TRBJ2-1
CDR3: CASSTYQDEQFF
DNA: TGTGCCAGCAGCACGTACCAGGATGAGCAGTTCTTC

D: .
V: TRBV29-1
size: .
J: TRBJ2-3
CDR3: CSVPLGQGTDTQYF
DNA: TGCAGCGTCCCTCTAGGACAAGGCACAGATACGCAGTATTTT

D: TRBD1
V: TRBV7-9
size: .
J: TRBJ1-2
CDR3: CASSILGDREGYGYTF
DNA: TGTGCCAGCAGCATCCTTGGGGACAGGGAAGGATATGGCTACACCTTC

D: TRBD1
V: TRBV19
size: .
J: TRBJ1-6
CDR3: CASGPHRGYNSPLHF
DNA: TGTGCCAGTGGACCTCACAGGGGCTATAATTCACCCCTCCACTTT

D: .
V: TRBV30
size: .
J: TRBJ2-7
CDR3: CAWSPESRGRYF
DNA: TGTGCCTGGAGTCCCGAATCTCGGGGTCGTTACTTC

D: .
V: TRBV19
size: .
J: TRBJ1-1
CDR3: CASSVTAVTEAFF
DNA: TGTGCCAGTAGTGTAACAGCTGTCACTGAAGCTTTCTTT

D: .
V: TRBV9
size: once
J: TRBJ2-3
CDR3: CASSPRYSGSTDTQYF
DNA: TGTGCCAGCAGCCCGCGTTATAGCGGTAGCACAGATACGCAGTATTTT

D: TRBD1
V: TRBV7-2
size: .
J: TRBJ1-2
CDR3: CASSQPGQGADGYTF
DNA: TGTGCCAGCAGCCAACCGGGACAGGGGGCAGATGGCTACACCTTC

D: .
V: TRBV19
size: .
J: TRBJ1-1
CDR3: CASTPPAAGARRIF
DNA: TGTGCCAGTACCCCCCCCGCGGCGGGGGCCCGTCGTATCTTT

D: TRBD1
V: TRBV2
size: .
J: TRBJ2-5
CDR3: CASSPTGGQETQYF
DNA: TGTGCCAGCAGCCCCACAGGGGGGCAAGAGACCCAGTACTTC

D: TRBD1
V: TRBV28
size: .
J: TRBJ2-7
CDR3: CASSHRGPPPYEQYF
DNA: TGTGCCAGCAGTCACAGGGGGCCTCCCCCCTACGAGCAGTACTTC

D: TRBD2
V: TRBV28
size: .
J: TRBJ2-1
CDR3: CASSTSESYNEQFF
DNA: TGTGCCAGCAGCACTAGCGAATCCTACAATGAGCAGTTCTTC

D: TRBD1
V: TRBV7-2
size: .
J: TRBJ2-7
CDR3: CASSLATRQGVKYEQYF
DNA: TGTGCCAGCAGCTTAGCCACCCGGCAGGGGGTGAAGTACGAGCAGTACTTC

D: .
V: TRBV12-3/TRBV12-4
size: .
J: TRBJ2-2
CDR3: CARPQENTGELFF
DNA: TGTGCCAGACCGCAGGAAAACACCGGGGAGCTGTTTTTT

D: .
V: TRBV20-1
size: .
J: TRBJ2-7
CDR3: CSAGDSNEQYF
DNA: TGCAGTGCCGGGGACTCTAACGAGCAGTACTTC

D: TRBD2
V: TRBV4-3
size: .
J: TRBJ2-1
CDR3: CASSQGIAGLNEQFF
DNA: TGCGCCAGCAGCCAAGGGATAGCGGGACTCAATGAGCAGTTCTTC

D: TRBD2
V: TRBV28
size: .
J: TRBJ2-7
CDR3: CASSLPLAGTYEQYF
DNA: TGTGCCAGCAGTTTACCCCTAGCGGGGACCTACGAGCAGTACTTC

D: TRBD2
V: TRBV9
size: .
J: TRBJ2-3
CDR3: CASSASGNRDTQYF
DNA: TGTGCCAGCAGCGCTAGCGGGAACAGGGATACGCAGTATTTT

D: .
V: TRBV10-1
size: .
J: TRBJ1-1
CDR3: CASSESVTVNTEAFF
DNA: TGCGCCAGCAGTGAGTCGGTTACGGTGAACACTGAAGCTTTCTTT

D: TRBD1
V: TRBV6-1
size: .
J: TRBJ1-2
CDR3: CASSETGFGTAYGYTF
DNA: TGTGCCAGCAGTGAAACAGGTTTCGGGACAGCGTATGGCTACACCTTC

D: .
V: TRBV5-1
size: .
J: TRBJ1-1
CDR3: CASSQTAGNTEAFF
DNA: TGCGCCAGCAGCCAGACGGCGGGGAACACTGAAGCTTTCTTT